A selection of T cell receptor beta chains follows, all from one sample in a study of response to subunit inactivated influenza vaccine. In TCRdb, the RT-PCR reads were re-called with MiXCR into one record per CDR3 protein. Of some 300,000 distinct CDR3 sequences listed, roughly 22% are singletons. This specimen was PBMCs from blood, taken about 19 months after vaccination. The receptors were gathered from a man between 45 and 75 years old who received an inactivated influenza vaccine. Both conserved end residues are part of each CDR3. The order of the fields is CDR3 DNA, CDR3 protein, D gene, V gene, clone size, J gene. The D gene is left open where the match is weak. Size tells how often a clone was seen (once, few, many) or the class of an expanded clone, and some rows leave it out.

DNA: TGTGCCAGCAGCCACGGGGAAGTCACTGAAGCTTTCTTT; CDR3: CASSHGEVTEAFF; D: -; V: TRBV3-1; size: -; J: TRBJ1-1
DNA: TGTGCCAGCAGCCCCGCGGGTCGATGGCAGTTCTTC; CDR3: CASSPAGRWQFF; D: -; V: TRBV7-9; size: -; J: TRBJ2-1
DNA: TGCAGTGCTAGTAGCAGCGGTAACACCGGGGAGCTGTTTTTT; CDR3: CSASSSGNTGELFF; D: -; V: TRBV20-1; size: many; J: TRBJ2-2
DNA: TGTGCCAGCAGTTTAAATGGGGGCCAAGAGACCCAGTACTTC; CDR3: CASSLNGGQETQYF; D: -; V: TRBV12-3/TRBV12-4; size: few; J: TRBJ2-5
DNA: TGTGCCAGCAGCTTAGCCGCGGACAGCCCTGAAGCTTTCTTT; CDR3: CASSLAADSPEAFF; D: -; V: TRBV11-2; size: few; J: TRBJ1-1
DNA: TGCAGTGCTAGGGGGGGACTAGCGGGAGAGGGTGAGCAGTACTTC; CDR3: CSARGGLAGEGEQYF; D: TRBD2; V: TRBV20-1; size: -; J: TRBJ2-7
DNA: TGTGCCAGCAGTCACGGACGGATGGGCGGCTACACCTTC; CDR3: CASSHGRMGGYTF; D: -; V: TRBV12-3/TRBV12-4; size: many; J: TRBJ1-2
DNA: TGTGCCAGCAGCTCAACGGACAGGGGGCGTGGGCAGCCCCAGCATTTT; CDR3: CASSSTDRGRGQPQHF; D: TRBD1; V: TRBV7-2; size: -; J: TRBJ1-5
DNA: TGTGCCAGCAGCAAAGGGGGTTGGATTAATTCACCCCTCCACTTT; CDR3: CASSKGGWINSPLHF; D: -; V: TRBV6-1; size: -; J: TRBJ1-6
DNA: TGTGCCACCAGCAGGGACCTGACCGAAGGCTACACCTTC; CDR3: CATSRDLTEGYTF; D: -; V: TRBV15; size: many; J: TRBJ1-2
DNA: TGTGCCATCAGTGTTTCAGATAATTCACCCCTCCACTTT; CDR3: CAISVSDNSPLHF; D: -; V: TRBV10-3; size: -; J: TRBJ1-6
DNA: TGTGCCAGCAAACTCGGGGGCAATCAGCCCCAGCATTTT; CDR3: CASKLGGNQPQHF; D: -; V: TRBV2; size: -; J: TRBJ1-5
DNA: TGCGCCAGCAGCCAAGAGTGGGGGGTGAGCACAGATACGCAGTATTTT; CDR3: CASSQEWGVSTDTQYF; D: -; V: TRBV4-3; size: few; J: TRBJ2-3
DNA: TGTGCCAGCAGCTCCCGCGGGGCAGGGTCCTTGAGCGGGGAGCTGTTTTTT; CDR3: CASSSRGAGSLSGELFF; D: -; V: TRBV7-2; size: -; J: TRBJ2-2
DNA: TGTGCCAGCAAAGAAAGACAGGGAACCTACAATGAGCAGTTCTTC; CDR3: CASKERQGTYNEQFF; D: TRBD1; V: TRBV6-2/TRBV6-3; size: -; J: TRBJ2-1
DNA: TGCAGTGCTAGAGGGGGACACCGGAACACTGAAGCTTTCTTT; CDR3: CSARGGHRNTEAFF; D: -; V: TRBV20-1; size: many; J: TRBJ1-1
DNA: TGCAGTGCTAGTCATAGGGGGTATGGCTACACCTTC; CDR3: CSASHRGYGYTF; D: -; V: TRBV20-1; size: -; J: TRBJ1-2
DNA: TGTGCCAGCAGCTTGTACAGGGATACGCAGTATTTT; CDR3: CASSLYRDTQYF; D: -; V: TRBV5-5; size: few; J: TRBJ2-3
DNA: TGCGCCAGCAGCCGGGAAGGGGCGGTGGGAGGAAACACCATATATTTT; CDR3: CASSREGAVGGNTIYF; D: -; V: TRBV4-1; size: -; J: TRBJ1-3
DNA: TGCAGCGTTGAAGCTATGGGAAGGGACAGGGATGGCTACACCTTC; CDR3: CSVEAMGRDRDGYTF; D: TRBD1; V: TRBV29-1; size: few; J: TRBJ1-2
DNA: TGCGCCAGCAGCCAGGGACAGGGGTTCGATGAGCAGTTCTTC; CDR3: CASSQGQGFDEQFF; D: TRBD1; V: TRBV5-1; size: few; J: TRBJ2-1
DNA: TGTGCCAGCAGGCCACAGGGTTTCGGGGTCTATGGCTACACCTTC; CDR3: CASRPQGFGVYGYTF; D: -; V: TRBV12-3/TRBV12-4; size: -; J: TRBJ1-2
DNA: TGCGCCAGCAGTCTCTTACAACAGGGGGATTCTTCGAAAGCTTTCTTT; CDR3: CASSLLQQGDSSKAFF; D: TRBD1; V: TRBV5-1; size: few; J: TRBJ1-1
DNA: TGTGCCAGCAGCTTAGGGCCGCTGAGGGACTACACCTTC; CDR3: CASSLGPLRDYTF; D: -; V: TRBV7-2; size: many; J: TRBJ1-2
DNA: TGCAGTGCCTCAGACACGTCGGAAGAGCAGTTCTTC; CDR3: CSASDTSEEQFF; D: -; V: TRBV20-1; size: once; J: TRBJ2-1
DNA: TGTGCCAGCAGTTACTCGAGTCGGACAGGGGTCAATCAGCCCCAGCATTTT; CDR3: CASSYSSRTGVNQPQHF; D: TRBD1; V: TRBV6-5; size: -; J: TRBJ1-5
DNA: TGTGCCAGCTCACCCTCTACAGGCCTGAACACTGAAGCTTTCTTT; CDR3: CASSPSTGLNTEAFF; D: -; V: TRBV18; size: -; J: TRBJ1-1
DNA: TGCAGTCCGACGTCGGCTTTGGACACTGAAGCTTTCTTT; CDR3: CSPTSALDTEAFF; D: -; V: TRBV20-1; size: few; J: TRBJ1-1
DNA: TGTGCCAGCAGCTTAGAAACGTCAGGGGGCTATGGCTACACCTTC; CDR3: CASSLETSGGYGYTF; D: TRBD1; V: TRBV7-2; size: few; J: TRBJ1-2
DNA: TGTGCCAGCAGTCAAACCGGACCCGGACAGAACTATGGCTACACCTTC; CDR3: CASSQTGPGQNYGYTF; D: -; V: TRBV7-3; size: -; J: TRBJ1-2
DNA: TGTGCCAGCAGTATAGCGGGGGGGTTAAGAAATGAGCAGTTCTTC; CDR3: CASSIAGGLRNEQFF; D: TRBD2; V: TRBV12-3/TRBV12-4; size: -; J: TRBJ2-1
DNA: TGTGCCAGCAGCTTAGTAGAGGGGCAGCCCCAGCATTTT; CDR3: CASSLVEGQPQHF; D: -; V: TRBV7-2; size: few; J: TRBJ1-5